This T cell receptor beta chain stems from a study of shared clonotypes between healthy human individuals. Germline trimming cut 3 bases from V and 3 bases from J; bases unmatched to any gene: 15. CDR1 is SEHNR, CDR2 FQNEAQ, per germline (reference sequence). This CDR3 has 18 residues. General study points: The rarefaction results pointed to incomplete sorted-subset sequencing despite large depth. Limitation of the genetic and exposure-history diversity represented came from the few donors.

Positive CCR7 selection of CD45RO-negative cells yielded the naive CD8 cells, and terminally differentiated effector memory CD45RA+ cells were excluded. As regards this clone: Its antigen remains unknown.

This table comes from immunoSEQ multiplex PCR, and its TCRdb copy is limited to in-frame clones, with some not included. The sample carries nearly 2 million clones, around 96% recorded once. Sequenced: naive CD8+ T cells sorted from blood. The source is a man younger than 30 in good health. The chain has TRBV7-9 and TRBJ2-3; TRBD2 agrees at 7 bases. CDR3 in DNA: TGTGCCAGCAGCTTCCCCTGGGAGGGAGGGCCGGGGACAGATACGCAGTATTTT. Protein product: CASSFPWEGGPGTDTQYF.